The sequence of this TCR beta chain was determined in a study of circulating and synovial CD4+ cells in juvenile arthritis. The study's findings and limits: These repertoires were less diverse than bulk blood CD4 repertoires. Bulk blood CD4 samples held at least an order of magnitude more or fewer genomes than CPL.

The data were produced by immunoSEQ multiplex PCR, yet TCRdb's version contains in-frame clones alone and is incomplete. The table has just over 35,000 clones, approximately 94% seen once. This CDR3 is 17 amino acids long. CDR1 is SEHNR and CDR2 is FQNEAQ in the germline V gene (reference sequence). With 4 bases clipped from V and 4 bases from J, the junction kept 12 bases outside the gene matches. A word on this clone: Its antigen remains unknown.

This clonotype originated in a human donor with juvenile idiopathic arthritis. Sequenced sample: CD4+ T cells from blood. The chain recombines TRBV7-9 with TRBJ2-5, with 10 bases matching TRBD1. Here the CDR3 reads CASSSPLSRDRGETQYF. For the CDR3, the DNA is TGTGCCAGCAGCTCCCCGCTGTCCCGGGACAGGGGAGAGACCCAGTACTTC.